This T cell receptor beta chain was sequenced in a study of blood T cell repertoires in COVID-19. CDR1 is SGHTA, CDR2 FQGNSA, per germline. With V trimmed by 6 bases and J by 2 bases, 3 bases remained unmatched. This CDR3 contains 13 residues. The table came from immunoSEQ multiplex PCR; TCRdb's copy has only in-frame clones and leaves some out. The repertoire holds under 130,000 clones, with roughly 80% as singletons. This clone was observed a few times. The source of this sequence is a woman aged 80 or over with acute or convalescent COVID-19. Sequenced material: peripheral blood. The J gene is TRBJ2-5, the V gene TRBV7-2; TRBD1 agrees at 7 bases. CDR3 protein: CASRQTGQETQYF. The CDR3 region has the DNA TGTGCCAGCAGGCAGACAGGGCAAGAGACCCAGTACTTC.